These 30 T cell receptor beta chains share one sample of origin, sequenced in a study of cytomegalovirus exposure and HLA in healthy donors. The PCR ran on 60 Vbeta and 13 Jbeta primers. This table comes from immunoSEQ multiplex PCR, and its TCRdb copy is limited to in-frame clones, with some not included. The sample includes tens of thousands of clones. Sequencing was done on a sample of PBMCs. Receptor source: a woman in her fifties or sixties in good health and CMV-seropositive.

The rearrangement joins TRBV20-1 to TRBJ1-1; D remains unclear. The germline V and J ends were trimmed by 3 bases and 3 bases, with 5 bases remaining between them. The CDR3 covers 11 residues. Germline CDR1 reads DFQATT; CDR2 reads SNEGSKA (reference sequence). The CDR3 bases are TGCAGTGCTAGGGCAGACACTGAAGCTTTCTTT. This codes for CSARADTEAFF.

The V call is TRBV18, the J call TRBJ1-4; D may be TRBD1 (6 bases). The CDR3 is 16 residues long. V lost 4 bases and J 0 bases, leaving 12 bases between the germline ends. The germline V gene has CDR1 KGHSH and CDR2 LQKENI. The CDR3 reads CASSLGAASTNEKLFF. DNA for the CDR3: TGTGCCAGCTCACTGGGGGCAGCTTCAACTAATGAAAAACTGTTTTTT. Full variable domain (rest looked up from reference TRBV18 and TRBJ1-4): NAGVMQNPRHLVRRRGQEARLRCSPMKGHSHVYWYRQLPEEGLKFMVYLQKENIIDESGMPKERFSAEFPKEGPSILRIQQVVRGDSAAYFCASSLGAASTNEKLFFGSGTQLSVL.

The gene calls are TRBV9 and TRBJ2-5; 8 bases fit TRBD2. In germline, CDR1 is SGDLS, CDR2 YYNGEE. The CDR3 spans 14 residues. Germline trimming cut 4 bases from V and 5 bases from J; bases unmatched to any gene: 7. CDR3 region: CASSPRGGQETQYF. DNA for the CDR3: TGTGCCAGCAGCCCCCGGGGGGGTCAGGAGACCCAGTACTTC. The whole variable domain, remainder taken from reference TRBV9 and TRBJ2-5, is DSGVTQTPKHLITATGQRVTLRCSPRSGDLSVYWYQQSLDQGLQFLIQYYNGEERAKGNILERFSAQQFPDLHSELNLSSLELGDSALYFCASSPRGGQETQYFGPGTRLLVL.

The chain carries TRBV5-6 and TRBJ2-7; 9 nucleotides align to TRBD1. Germline V gene sequence: CDR1 SGHDT, CDR2 YYEEEE. CDR3 size: 15 residues. With V trimmed by 4 bases and J by 1 base, 6 bases remained unmatched. CDR3 sequence: CASSPGQGFSYEQYF. The CDR3 nucleotides are TGTGCCAGCAGCCCAGGACAGGGGTTTTCCTACGAGCAGTACTTC.

V gene TRBV5-1 combines with J gene TRBJ2-2; 7 bases agree with TRBD1. Unmatched junction bases numbered 2, after V lost 4 bases and J lost 5 bases. The V gene's germline CDR1 is SGHRS and CDR2 YFSETQ. The CDR3 length is 13 residues. CDR3 coding DNA: TGCGCCAGCAGCCTACAGGGGACCGGGGAGCTGTTTTTT. This translates into CASSLQGTGELFF.

The genes are TRBV5-1 and TRBJ2-1; TRBD2 matches 10 bases. From germline, CDR1 is SGHRS and CDR2 YFSETQ. The trim removed 5 bases at V and 0 bases at J, leaving 11 bases unmatched. The CDR3 contains 18 residues. CDR3 coding DNA: TGCGCCAGCAGGGCTAGCGGGGGAACCCGAAGCTCCTACAATGAGCAGTTCTTC. Its protein product is CASRASGGTRSSYNEQFF.

As concerns this clone: Germline and junction disagree at one end, which may indicate a read error. The CDR3 here is CASRNGQGTYGHTF. The CDR3, as DNA: TGTGCCAGCAGAAACGGACAGGGGACCTATGGCCACACCTTC. This rearrangement joins TRBV6-5 to TRBJ1-2; 9 nucleotides match TRBD1. CDR1 and CDR2 (germline): MNHEY, SVGAGI. The CDR3 extends over 14 amino acids.

The chain has TRBV18 and TRBJ1-4; 8 bases line up with TRBD1. CDR1 is KGHSH, CDR2 LQKENI, per germline. The CDR3 totals 18 residues. V trimming: 0 bases; J trimming: 5 bases; junction bases outside the gene matches: 11. The chain's CDR3 is CASSPPRRGPSENEKLFF. CDR3 nucleotides: TGTGCCAGCTCACCACCCCGCAGGGGGCCGTCCGAGAATGAAAAACTGTTTTTT.

This chain uses TRBV5-1 with TRBJ1-3, with D uncertain. The CDR3 is 16 residues long. CDR1 SGHRS and CDR2 YFSETQ come from the germline V gene. The ends were cut back, 4 bases at V and 0 bases at J, with 14 bases in the middle. The CDR3 bases are TGCGCCAGCAGCGCAGAGACTGCCCTCTCTGGAAACACCATATATTTT. Translated: CASSAETALSGNTIYF.

The chain is built from TRBV12-5 and TRBJ2-2; no clear D. The V end lost 7 bases, the J end lost 4 bases, and 13 bases lay between the germline ends. This CDR3 is built from 14 residues. The germline V gene has CDR1 LGHNT and CDR2 FRNRAP. CDR3 bases: TGTGCTAGTGCCAAATCAGGATCCACCGGGGAGCTGTTTTTT. Translation: CASAKSGSTGELFF. Full variable domain (missing parts from reference TRBV12-5 and TRBJ2-2): DARVTQTPRHKVTEMGQEVTMRCQPILGHNTVFWYRQTMMQGLELLAYFRNRAPLDDSGMPKDRFSAEMPDATLATLKIQPSEPRDSAVYFCASAKSGSTGELFFGEGSRLTVL.

V is TRBV10-3 and J is TRBJ2-5, with 10 bases identical to TRBD1. The CDR3 totals 15 residues. Losses at the gene ends were 6 bases for V and 1 base for J; bases not matched to a gene: 5. The germline V gene encodes CDR1 ENHRY and CDR2 SYGVKD. In DNA, the CDR3 is TGTGCCATCAGGGGACAGGGGACGGTCCAAGAGACCCAGTACTTC. This sequence encodes CAIRGQGTVQETQYF.

V gene TRBV5-6 combines with J gene TRBJ1-1; a weak D match, TRBD1 (6 bases). Trimming shortened V by 6 bases and J by 4 bases, and 19 bases separated the two germline ends. The CDR3 is 15 amino acids. The germline gives CDR1 SGHDT, CDR2 YYEEEE. In nucleotides, the CDR3 is TGTGCCAGCAACTTAGAACAGGGTCAGGGCACTGAAGCTTTCTTT. Translated: CASNLEQGQGTEAFF. Looking up the rest from reference TRBV5-6 and TRBJ1-1 gives the full variable domain: DAGVTQSPTHLIKTRGQQVTLRCSPKSGHDTVSWYQQALGQGPQFIFQYYEEEERQRGNFPDRFSGHQFPNYSSELNVNALLLGDSALYLCASNLEQGQGTEAFFGQGTRLTVV.

Notes on this clone: Additional DNA sequences in this sample encode the identical CDR3. The rearrangement joins TRBV4-3 to TRBJ1-5; D call uncertain. Trimming stripped 0 bases from V and 3 bases from J, with 6 bases between. CDR1 is LGHNA and CDR2 is YSLEER in the germline V gene. The CDR3 covers 14 residues. The CDR3 region is CASSQDLANQPQHF. Written as DNA, the CDR3 is TGCGCCAGCAGCCAAGATCTAGCCAATCAGCCCCAGCATTTT.

The chain recombines TRBV6-4 with TRBJ2-3; D is possibly TRBD1 (5 bases). Germline CDR1 and CDR2: MRHNA and SNTAGT. This CDR3 comprises 14 residues. The V end was cut by 4 bases, the J end by 3 bases, with 11 bases between. In nucleotides, the CDR3 is TGTGCCAGCAGTGGGGGAAAGGGGACAGATACGCAGTATTTT. Protein: CASSGGKGTDTQYF.

The chain links TRBV5-6 to TRBJ2-4; D unresolved. Trimming cost V 2 bases and J 1 base, with 7 bases left between them. The CDR3 consists of 14 residues. Germline lookup yields CDR1 SGHDT and CDR2 YYEEEE. The CDR3 protein is CASSLTQAKNIQYF. For the CDR3, the DNA is TGTGCCAGCAGCTTAACCCAGGCCAAAAACATTCAGTACTTC.

This sequence joins TRBV11-2 and TRBJ2-7; the D gene is possibly TRBD2 (5 bases). Trimming removed 5 bases from V and 1 base from J, with 21 bases in between. The CDR3 covers 17 residues. In germline, CDR1 is SGHAT, CDR2 FQNNGV. The CDR3 nucleotides are TGTGCCAGCAGCCCCCCAATATGGGCAGGCGGGTCCTACGAGCAGTACTTC. This sequence encodes CASSPPIWAGGSYEQYF.

This CDR3 reads CASTPQGGGRGYTQYF. CDR3 bases: TGTGCCAGCACACCCCAAGGTGGGGGCAGGGGATATACGCAGTATTTT. V gene TRBV27 combines with J gene TRBJ2-3; D possibly corresponds to TRBD1 (6 bases). CDR1 MNHEY and CDR2 SMNVEV come from the germline V gene (reference sequence). V was pared by 7 bases and J by 7 bases, with 24 bases between. The CDR3 spans 16 residues.

This chain joins TRBV5-1 and TRBJ2-1; 8 bases agree with TRBD2. The CDR3 has 16 residues. Germline values: CDR1 SGHRS, CDR2 YFSETQ. V trimming: 1 base; J trimming: 1 base; junction bases outside the gene matches: 4. The CDR3 DNA is TGCGCCAGCAGCTTGACGGCGGGGGGATCCTACAATGAGCAGTTCTTC. This translates into CASSLTAGGSYNEQFF.

The chain joins TRBV7-9 to TRBJ1-2; D remains unclear. The CDR3 has 13 residues. V was pared by 1 base and J by 8 bases, with 11 bases between. CDR1 SEHNR and CDR2 FQNEAQ come from the germline V gene (reference sequence). CDR3 sequence reads: CASSLGGGGGYTF. The CDR3 DNA reads as TGTGCCAGCAGCTTAGGGGGAGGTGGAGGCTACACCTTC.

This chain joins TRBV6-6 and TRBJ1-2, with TRBD1 matching 11 bases. The germline gives CDR1 MNHNY, CDR2 SVGAGI (reference sequence). The CDR3 is made up of 14 amino acids. V shed 5 bases, J shed 6 bases, and the junction held 5 bases outside the gene matches. This chain's CDR3 is CASSLWTGGNGYTF. The CDR3 DNA reads as TGTGCCAGCAGTCTCTGGACAGGGGGCAATGGCTACACCTTC.

The chain is built from TRBV28 and TRBJ2-5; 8 nucleotides align to TRBD2. CDR1 MDHEN and CDR2 SYDVKM come from the germline V gene. CDR3 length: 15 amino acids. Germline trimming cut 6 bases from V and 2 bases from J; bases unmatched to any gene: 8. The CDR3 here is CASSVSGAVQETQYF. The CDR3 nucleotides read TGTGCCAGCAGCGTTAGCGGGGCCGTACAAGAGACCCAGTACTTC.

Concerning this clone itself: Other DNA sequences in the same sample also yield this CDR3. The rearrangement links TRBV5-1 to TRBJ1-3; D might be TRBD1 (6 bases). Germline V CDR1 and CDR2: SGHRS, YFSETQ. The CDR3 runs 14 residues. Trimming stripped 0 bases from V and 2 bases from J, with 6 bases between. In DNA form, the CDR3 reads TGCGCCAGCAGCTTGGACAGGGCTGGAAACACCATATATTTT. Encoded protein: CASSLDRAGNTIYF.

This chain connects TRBV5-6 to TRBJ2-2, with a tentative D call TRBD2 (7 bases). Germline loops: CDR1 SGHDT, CDR2 YYEEEE. CDR3 length: 17 residues. V was shortened by 4 bases and J by 0 bases, with 16 bases between the two germline ends. The CDR3 DNA sequence: TGTGCCAGCAGCCCTATGGGAGGGGGACCGAACACCGGGGAGCTGTTTTTT. As protein: CASSPMGGGPNTGELFF.

The chain combines TRBV2 with TRBJ2-1; possible D gene TRBD1, 7 bases. Trimming left V 4 bases short and J 4 bases short, with 14 bases between. Germline-derived CDR1 and CDR2 are SNHLY and FYNNEI. CDR3 length: 15 residues. The CDR3 reads CASSAGAGGYNEQFF. The CDR3 nucleotides are TGTGCCAGCAGTGCCGGTGCAGGGGGGTACAATGAGCAGTTCTTC. The full variable domain, rest sourced from reference TRBV2 and TRBJ2-1, is EPEVTQTPSHQVTQMGQEVILRCVPISNHLYFYWYRQILGQKVEFLVSFYNNEISEKSEIFDDQFSVERPDGSNFTLKIRSTKLEDSAMYFCASSAGAGGYNEQFFGPGTRLTVL.

The rearrangement links TRBV18 to TRBJ1-1; TRBD1 matches at 8 bases. The germline V gene encodes CDR1 KGHSH and CDR2 LQKENI. The CDR3 totals 17 residues. V trimming: 3 bases; J trimming: 4 bases; junction bases outside the gene matches: 13. CDR3 region: CASSPRLTGGEGTEAFF. The CDR3 bases are TGTGCCAGCTCACCCCGTCTTACAGGGGGAGAGGGCACTGAAGCTTTCTTT. The full variable domain, its missing parts supplied by reference TRBV18 and TRBJ1-1, is NAGVMQNPRHLVRRRGQEARLRCSPMKGHSHVYWYRQLPEEGLKFMVYLQKENIIDESGMPKERFSAEFPKEGPSILRIQQVVRGDSAAYFCASSPRLTGGEGTEAFFGQGTRLTVV.

Remarks on this clone: Other DNA sequences in this specimen translate into the identical CDR3. The V and J genes are TRBV5-1 and TRBJ2-7, with 9 bases identical to TRBD1. From germline, CDR1 is SGHRS and CDR2 YFSETQ. J was trimmed by 3 bases and V by 4 bases; bases with no gene match: 5. There are 14 residues in the CDR3. The CDR3 loop is CASSLRTGVYEQYF. The DNA for the CDR3 is TGCGCCAGCAGCCTAAGGACAGGGGTCTACGAGCAGTACTTC.

The rearrangement uses TRBV6-1 and TRBJ1-3, with D possibly matching TRBD1 (5 bases). Germline V lookup: CDR1 MNHNS, CDR2 SASEGT. V lost 8 bases and J 2 bases, leaving 13 bases between the germline ends. CDR3 length: 14 amino acids. The CDR3 loop is CASGSGGTGNTIYF. The CDR3 DNA reads as TGTGCCAGCGGCTCCGGGGGGACTGGAAACACCATATATTTT.

The rearrangement uses TRBV11-3 and TRBJ2-1; the match to TRBD2 covers 9 bases. V shed 5 bases and J 6 bases; nucleotides not matched to a gene: 8. Germline assignment: CDR1 SGHNT and CDR2 YENEEA. The CDR3 spans 15 residues. CDR3 DNA sequence: TGTGCCAGCAGCATGGAGGCTAGCGGGGTCAATGAGCAGTTCTTC. Translation gives CASSMEASGVNEQFF.

This rearrangement joins TRBV9 to TRBJ2-1, with D uncertain. This CDR3 is 13 amino acids long. CDR1 is SGDLS, CDR2 YYNGEE, per germline. With 4 bases removed from V and 5 bases from J, the gap between germline ends came to 10 bases. The CDR3 protein is CASSYLQDNEQFF. In DNA, the CDR3 is TGTGCCAGCAGCTATTTACAAGACAATGAGCAGTTCTTC.

The V and J genes are TRBV5-1 and TRBJ1-1; 8 nucleotides align to TRBD1. Trimming removed 3 bases from V and 8 bases from J; junction bases left unmatched: 3. The CDR3 is made up of 12 amino acids. In germline, CDR1 is SGHRS, CDR2 YFSETQ. In DNA, the CDR3 is TGCGCCAGCAGCTCGGGGGACAGGGAAGCTTTCTTT. Protein sequence: CASSSGDREAFF.